What follows are 24 T cell receptor beta chains derived from one specimen sequenced in a study of graft-versus-host responses after intestinal transplantation. Using immunoSEQ multiplex PCR, the repertoire was profiled, and TCRdb retains in-frame clones only, with some absent. This sample has about 100,000 clones, with around 92% found just once. These TCRs are of unknown antigen specificity. Sequences were derived from unstimulated CD4+ T cells sorted from spleen or lymph node cells, sampled before transplant. The receptors come from a human donor who was the organ donor for an intestinal transplant.

The rearrangement links TRBV9 to TRBJ2-2, with 10 bases aligning to TRBD2. This CDR3 has 17 amino acids. Germline V gene sequence: CDR1 SGDLS, CDR2 YYNGEE. With V trimmed by 4 bases and J by 6 bases, 12 bases remained unmatched. The CDR3 spells CASSRGGLAINSGELFF. CDR3 nucleotides: TGTGCCAGCAGCCGGGGGGGACTAGCGATTAATTCCGGGGAGCTGTTTTTT. Combining the CDR3 with reference TRBV9 and TRBJ2-2 gives the whole variable domain DSGVTQTPKHLITATGQRVTLRCSPRSGDLSVYWYQQSLDQGLQFLIQYYNGEERAKGNILERFSAQQFPDLHSELNLSSLELGDSALYFCASSRGGLAINSGELFFGEGSRLTVL.

The chain links TRBV2 to TRBJ2-5; tentative D call: TRBD2 (6 bases). The assigned J gene may be wrong: the sequence end matches TRBJ2-7 better. The V gene's germline CDR1 is SNHLY and CDR2 FYNNEI. The CDR3 has 12 residues. CDR3 loop: CASCLGLYEQYF. CDR3 nucleotide sequence: TGTGCCAGCTGCCTGGGACTCTACGAGCAGTACTTC.

This rearrangement joins TRBV28 to TRBJ1-2, with TRBD1 identical over 9 bases. The germline CDR1 and CDR2 sequences are MDHEN and SYDVKM. Trimming took 2 bases from V and 7 from J; bases not matched to a gene: 8. The CDR3 spans 15 residues. CDR3 DNA sequence: TGTGCCAGCAGTTTACCGGGACAGGGCTTTTCTGGCTACACCTTC. Translating gives CASSLPGQGFSGYTF.

In this sample, this clone turned up once. The CDR3 reads CASSPTENYGYTF. CDR3 coding DNA: TGTGCCAGCAGCCCGACAGAGAACTATGGCTACACCTTC. This sequence joins TRBV5-6 and TRBJ1-2, with a possible D match to TRBD1 (5 bases). V gave up 4 bases and J gave up 2 bases, with 9 bases separating them. The CDR3 runs to 13 residues. CDR1 is SGHDT, CDR2 YYEEEE, per germline.

The chain carries TRBV27 and TRBJ2-7; 9 positions match TRBD2. From germline, CDR1 is MNHEY and CDR2 SMNVEV (reference sequence). J gave up 3 bases and V 1 base, and 10 bases lay outside the gene matches. The CDR3 totals 17 residues. Here the CDR3 DNA reads TGTGCCAGCAGTTTATATGCCAGGCCTAGCGGGGACTACGAGCAGTACTTC. It is translated as CASSLYARPSGDYEQYF.

This clone was found once. This chain connects TRBV5-4 to TRBJ2-5; a possible D gene is TRBD1 (5 bases). This CDR3 has 17 residues. In germline, CDR1 is SGHNT, CDR2 YYREEE (reference sequence). V lost 2 bases and J lost 1, with 18 bases in between. The CDR3 DNA reads TGTGCCAGCAGCTTTGGGGCAGGGTTTCCCGGCCAAGAGACCCAGTACTTC. It yields the protein CASSFGAGFPGQETQYF.

This chain connects TRBV5-1 to TRBJ2-3, with 10 positions matching TRBD1. The trim removed 2 bases at V and 5 bases at J, leaving 8 bases unmatched. The CDR3 totals 16 residues. Germline values: CDR1 SGHRS, CDR2 YFSETQ. The CDR3 DNA reads TGCGCCAGCAGCTTTTACGGGGACAGGGGTCGAGATACGCAGTATTTT. Translated, it gives CASSFYGDRGRDTQYF.

V and J are TRBV5-1 and TRBJ2-3; D gene unclear. This CDR3 has 16 amino acids. Germline V gene data show CDR1 as SGHRS and CDR2 as YFSETQ. Trimming took off 4 bases at V and 2 bases at J, with 17 bases between the two ends. Written as DNA, the CDR3 is TGCGCCAGCAGCACCTTCGGCGGTGGCTCCACAGATACGCAGTATTTT. It encodes CASSTFGGGSTDTQYF.

This chain links TRBV7-7 with TRBJ2-2, with 8 bases aligning to TRBD2. Germline CDR1 and CDR2: SSHAT and FNYEAQ (reference sequence). With V trimmed by 5 bases and J by 2 bases, 4 bases remained unmatched. The CDR3 is 15 residues long. The CDR3 DNA follows: TGTGCCAGCAGCGTCGGACTAGCCAACACCGGGGAGCTGTTTTTT. Protein: CASSVGLANTGELFF. The full variable domain, with the rest looked up from reference TRBV7-7 and TRBJ2-2, is GAGVSQSPRYKVTKRGQDVTLRCDPISSHATLYWYQQALGQGPEFLTYFNYEAQPDKSGLPSDRFSAERPEGSISTLTIQRTEQRDSAMYRCASSVGLANTGELFFGEGSRLTVL.

J is TRBJ1-6 and V is TRBV5-1; 7 nucleotides agree with TRBD1. Trimming at V came to 4 bases and at J to 3 bases, leaving 4 bases not matched to a gene. The length of the CDR3 is 15 residues. Germline assignment: CDR1 SGHRS and CDR2 YFSETQ. This CDR3 reads CASSADRDYNSPLHF. In DNA, the CDR3 is TGCGCCAGCAGCGCCGACAGGGACTATAATTCACCCCTCCACTTT.

The genes are TRBV9 and TRBJ2-7; D is unclear. The V end was cut by 0 bases, the J end by 7 bases, with 11 bases between. The CDR3 extends over 13 amino acids. Germline assignment: CDR1 SGDLS and CDR2 YYNGEE. The chain's CDR3 is CASSVEPSREQYF. The DNA of the CDR3 is TGTGCCAGCAGCGTAGAACCTTCTAGGGAGCAGTACTTC.

This clone was counted a single time. V is TRBV6-4 and J is TRBJ1-2; the D is unclear. The CDR3 is made up of 9 amino acids. Germline lookup yields CDR1 MRHNA and CDR2 SNTAGT. The V end lost 11 bases, the J end lost 7 bases, and 8 bases lay between the germline ends. The chain's CDR3 is CAPPFGYTF. CDR3 coding DNA: TGTGCCCCCCCTTTTGGCTACACCTTC.

V usage is TRBV19 and J usage is TRBJ1-6; D unresolved. Trimming removed 3 bases from V and 9 bases from J, with 18 bases in between. The CDR3 extends over 16 amino acids. The germline CDR1 and CDR2 sequences are LNHDA and SQIVND (reference sequence). DNA for the CDR3: TGTGCCAGTAGTATTGAGGCTATAAGCCGAAGTTCACCCCTCCACTTT. Residues: CASSIEAISRSSPLHF.

The chain has TRBV30 and TRBJ2-1; 9 nucleotides line up with TRBD2. Germline values: CDR1 GTSNPN, CDR2 SVGIG (reference sequence). V shed 5 bases and J 4 bases; nucleotides not matched to a gene: 3. This CDR3 comprises 13 residues. CDR3 coding DNA: TGTGCCTGGGGACTAGCGAGGTACAATGAGCAGTTCTTC. Amino acid sequence: CAWGLARYNEQFF.

V is TRBV4-2 and J is TRBJ2-1, with 8 bases fitting TRBD1. V trimming: 1 base; J trimming: 2 bases; junction bases outside the gene matches: 4. There are 16 residues in the CDR3. Per germline, CDR1 LGHNA and CDR2 YNFKEQ. DNA for the CDR3: TGTGCCAGCAGCCAAGGGTGGGACAGGACCTACAATGAGCAGTTCTTC. Translated, it gives CASSQGWDRTYNEQFF.

V usage is TRBV7-2 and J usage is TRBJ2-3; D might be TRBD2 (6 bases). Trimming shortened V by 5 bases and J by 2 bases, and 11 bases separated the two germline ends. The CDR3 runs 14 residues. The germline V gene has CDR1 SGHTA and CDR2 FQGNSA. The CDR3 loop reads CASSLGTVTDTQYF. For the CDR3, the DNA is TGTGCCAGCAGCCTCGGGACTGTCACAGATACGCAGTATTTT.

This chain links TRBV19 with TRBJ2-1; perhaps TRBD1 as D (6 bases). Looked up from germline, CDR1 is LNHDA and CDR2 is SQIVND (reference sequence). Trimming stripped 4 bases from V and 9 bases from J, with 16 bases between. This CDR3 spans 14 amino acids. The CDR3, as DNA: TGTGCCAGTAGTACCGTCATCAGGGGCAGTGAGCAGTTCTTC. Its protein is CASSTVIRGSEQFF.

The rearrangement joins TRBV6-5 to TRBJ2-2; the D is unclear. CDR1 and CDR2 from the germline V gene are MNHEY and SVGAGI. Trimming removed 0 bases at V and 1 base at J, with 6 bases between. This CDR3 region has 15 residues. In DNA form, the CDR3 reads TGTGCCAGCAGTTACTCAATTCTGAACACCGGGGAGCTGTTTTTT. Encoded protein: CASSYSILNTGELFF.

The chain employs TRBV28 and TRBJ1-5; 7 positions agree with TRBD1. The V gene's germline CDR1 is MDHEN and CDR2 SYDVKM. Trimming cost V 7 bases and J 6 bases; bases outside gene matches: 3. The CDR3 totals 12 residues. CDR3 coding DNA: TGTGCCAGCAAAACAGGGGTTCAGCCCCAGCATTTT. Translating gives CASKTGVQPQHF.

The genes are TRBV5-8 and TRBJ2-3; D uncertain. V was clipped by 1 base and J by 3 bases, with 6 bases between them. Looked up from germline, CDR1 is SGHTS and CDR2 is YDEGEE. The CDR3 has 13 amino acids. The CDR3 reads CASSLTTTDTQYF. In DNA form, the CDR3 reads TGTGCCAGCAGCTTGACTACAACAGATACGCAGTATTTT.

The rearrangement joins TRBV19 to TRBJ1-6, with D uncertain. Between the trimmed V and J ends, which lost 2 bases and 3 bases, there was a span of 11 bases. CDR1 is LNHDA and CDR2 is SQIVND in the germline V gene (reference sequence). This CDR3 spans 16 amino acids. The CDR3 spells CASSISRPSYNSPLHF. The DNA for the CDR3 is TGTGCCAGTAGTATAAGCCGACCTAGCTATAATTCACCCCTCCACTTT. Variable domain in full (rest from reference TRBV19 and TRBJ1-6): DGGITQSPKYLFRKEGQNVTLSCEQNLNHDAMYWYRQDPGQGLRLIYYSQIVNDFQKGDIAEGYSVSREKKESFPLTVTSAQKNPTAFYLCASSISRPSYNSPLHFGNGTRLTVT.

There are a few counts of this clone. The chain joins TRBV19 to TRBJ1-5; possibly TRBD1 for D (5 bases). Germline V lookup: CDR1 LNHDA, CDR2 SQIVND (reference sequence). The CDR3 contains 14 residues. The V end was cut by 10 bases, the J end by 4 bases, with 17 bases between. The CDR3 sequence: CAKGLSGLNQPQHF. As DNA, the CDR3 is TGTGCCAAGGGACTCTCGGGATTGAATCAGCCCCAGCATTTT. Full variable domain (missing parts from reference TRBV19 and TRBJ1-5): DGGITQSPKYLFRKEGQNVTLSCEQNLNHDAMYWYRQDPGQGLRLIYYSQIVNDFQKGDIAEGYSVSREKKESFPLTVTSAQKNPTAFYLCAKGLSGLNQPQHFGDGTRLSIL.

The gene calls are TRBV5-6 and TRBJ1-2, with D possibly being TRBD1 (5 bases). The CDR3 is 17 residues long. Per germline, CDR1 SGHDT and CDR2 YYEEEE. Deletions cut 0 bases from V and 0 bases from J, with 15 bases between. CDR3 bases: TGTGCCAGCAGCTTGGAGCAGGGTTCTTCAGCTAACTATGGCTACACCTTC. Its translation is CASSLEQGSSANYGYTF.

V gene TRBV5-1 combines with J gene TRBJ2-7; possible D gene TRBD2, 6 bases. This CDR3 contains 14 residues. CDR1 is SGHRS and CDR2 is YFSETQ in the germline V gene. With 4 bases removed from V and 5 bases from J, the gap between germline ends came to 16 bases. The CDR3 sequence is CASSPAGKFHEQYF. Written as DNA, the CDR3 is TGCGCCAGCAGCCCGGCGGGGAAGTTCCACGAGCAGTACTTC.